One TCR beta chain is described in this entry. Its specificity is unknown. The PCR used 60 Vbeta and 13 Jbeta primers. Using immunoSEQ multiplex PCR, the repertoire was profiled, and TCRdb retains in-frame clones only, with some absent. Of 180,000 or so clones in the sample, 60% to 85% are singletons; the top ten hold approximately 0.76%. This entry is derived from a study of cytomegalovirus exposure and HLA in healthy donors. Findings of the study overall: In a later analysis, CMV-associated beta chains were mostly HLA-associated, it appeared.

Trimming took 0 bases from V and 5 from J; bases not matched to a gene: 4. Germline CDR1 reads SGDLS; CDR2 reads YYNGEE. The CDR3 is 15 residues long. The donors, nominally healthy at sampling, likely had unrecorded immune exposures. The chain is built from TRBV9 and TRBJ2-1; 8 bases agree with TRBD2. The receptor was derived from a female donor in good health and CMV-seronegative. The sequenced material came from PBMCs. The CDR3 region is CASSVAGGPNNEQFF. The DNA for the CDR3 is TGTGCCAGCAGCGTAGCGGGAGGGCCCAACAATGAGCAGTTCTTC.